This entry lists 22 T cell receptor beta chains sequenced from one sample in a study. TCRdb ran MiXCR on the 5' RACE reads and lists one entry per CDR3 protein. In the table there are 53,000 or so distinct CDR3 sequences, approximately 23% of which are singletons. Sequencing used tumor-infiltrating naive CD4+ T cells sorted from the breast tumor. Subset indicated: naive CD4+ T cells, CD4+CD45RA+CD25-. All receptors derive from a female donor with breast cancer.

This clonotype counts as medium-sized. This sequence joins TRBV3-1 and TRBJ1-2; 9 positions match TRBD1. The CDR3 loop spans 15 amino acids. With V trimmed by 6 bases and J by 6 bases, 11 bases remained unmatched. From germline, CDR1 is LGHDT and CDR2 YNNKEL (reference sequence). The CDR3 sequence: CASRKSQGAIDGYTF. The DNA of the CDR3 is TGTGCCAGCAGAAAGTCACAGGGGGCGATAGATGGCTACACCTTC.

The genes are TRBV6-6 and TRBJ2-2; D remains ambiguous. CDR3 length: 12 amino acids. CDR1 and CDR2 (germline): MNHNY, SVGAGI (reference sequence). V lost 6 bases to trimming and J lost 7 bases, with 9 bases between them. The CDR3 DNA reads as TGTGCCAGCAGAACGGTCCGCGGGGAGCTGTTTTTT. Amino acid sequence: CASRTVRGELFF.

The chain links TRBV6-2 or TRBV6-3 to TRBJ1-5; D ambiguous. This CDR3 has 14 residues. V lost 6 bases to trimming and J lost 6 bases, with 15 bases between them. CDR1 and CDR2 from the germline V gene are MNHEY and SVGEGT. The CDR3 coding sequence is TGTGCCAGCAGAAAACACGAAGGAAGTCAGCCCCAGCATTTT. Translating gives CASRKHEGSQPQHF.

The chain uses TRBV28 and TRBJ1-1; no firm D call. CDR1 is MDHEN, CDR2 SYDVKM, per germline. The V and J ends lost 5 bases and 12 bases respectively, with 19 bases between them. This CDR3 has 13 residues. CDR3 residues: CASSPPDLPISFF. CDR3 DNA sequence: TGTGCCAGCAGTCCCCCGGATCTTCCGATTTCTTTCTTT.

This clonotype has just a few counts. J is TRBJ2-1 and V is TRBV7-9; 9 bases match TRBD2. From germline, CDR1 is SEHNR and CDR2 FQNEAQ (reference sequence). The J segment lost 5 bases and the V segment lost 5 bases, leaving 16 bases of the junction unmatched. The CDR3 is made up of 18 amino acids. The CDR3 protein is CASSPRLAVNRRDNEQFF. For the CDR3, the DNA is TGTGCCAGCAGCCCCAGACTAGCGGTGAATCGTCGGGACAATGAGCAGTTCTTC.

In its sample, this clonotype was seen a few times. Given a much more abundant clone one base away, this may be a read error. The V and J genes are TRBV5-5 and TRBJ2-1; perhaps TRBD2 as D (7 bases). Trimming removed 2 bases at V and 4 bases at J, with 13 bases between. The CDR3 consists of 15 residues. Germline values: CDR1 SGHKS, CDR2 YYEKEE (reference sequence). The CDR3 DNA is TGTGCCAGCAGCTTACGGGGGGCGGGTTACAATGAGCAGTTCTTC. Its protein product is CASSLRGAGYNEQFF.

This clonotype has just a few counts. The J gene is TRBJ1-2, the V gene TRBV7-2; 7 bases agree with TRBD1. V gave up 5 bases and J gave up 7 bases; unmatched junction bases: 7. The CDR3 extends over 13 amino acids. The germline V gene has CDR1 SGHTA and CDR2 FQGNSA. The CDR3 DNA sequence: TGTGCCAGCAGCCTTAGACAGGGAAGTGGCTACACCTTC. Translated: CASSLRQGSGYTF.

As for this clonotype: At one boundary the junction diverges from the germline segment, which might be a read error. The chain links TRBV7-3 to TRBJ2-3, with unresolved D. CDR1 SGHTA and CDR2 FQGTGA come from the germline V gene. The CDR3 runs to 13 residues. The CDR3 is CASSPNPTDTQYF. The CDR3 DNA follows: TGTGCCAGCAGTCCTAACCCCACAGATACACAGTATTTT.

V and J are TRBV20-1 and TRBJ2-5; D may be TRBD2 (6 bases). V was cut by 6 bases and J by 9 bases, with 23 bases left in between. Germline values: CDR1 DFQATT, CDR2 SNEGSKA (reference sequence). The CDR3 consists of 14 residues. CDR3 residues: CSAPALTSFLPQYF. DNA for the CDR3: TGCAGTGCACCGGCCCTGACTAGTTTTCTGCCCCAGTACTTC.

Here the CDR3 reads CASSPGLQDTEAFF. In nucleotides, the CDR3 is TGCGCCAGCAGCCCAGGACTACAGGACACTGAAGCTTTCTTT. The rearrangement uses TRBV4-1 and TRBJ1-1; D may be TRBD1 (5 bases). The germline gives CDR1 MGHRA, CDR2 YSYEKL. The CDR3 length is 14 residues. The V gene lost 4 bases and the J gene lost 3 bases, with 12 bases spanning the gap.

This clonotype has only a few counts. DNA for the CDR3: TGCGCCAGCAGCTTGAAGGTCGGGACTAGCCGCGGGGACGGGGAGCTGTTTTTT. Protein sequence: CASSLKVGTSRGDGELFF. V and J are TRBV5-1 and TRBJ2-2; 9 bases match TRBD2. V shed 1 base and J 7 bases; nucleotides not matched to a gene: 14. This CDR3 region has 18 residues. Germline V CDR1 and CDR2: SGHRS, YFSETQ.

With regard to this clonotype: At one boundary the junction diverges from the germline segment, which might be a read error. The chain combines TRBV7-2 with TRBJ2-1; TRBD2 aligns across 11 bases. The CDR3 is 15 residues long. Germline loops: CDR1 SGHTA, CDR2 FQGNSA. The CDR3 region has the DNA TGTGCCAGCAGCTTAGGTAGCGGGGGGGCCACTGAGCAGCTCTTC. Amino acids: CASSLGSGGATEQLF.

In its sample, this clonotype was seen a few times. The chain combines TRBV5-1 with TRBJ1-3; D is uncertain. Germline loops: CDR1 SGHRS, CDR2 YFSETQ. Trimming removed 5 bases at V and 0 bases at J, with 15 bases between. CDR3 length equals 16 residues. CDR3 in DNA: TGCGCCAGCAGTGAGGGCTTGTGGAGCTCTGGAAACACCATATATTTT. Amino acids: CASSEGLWSSGNTIYF.

With respect to this clonotype: The conserved phenylalanine or tryptophan normally closing the CDR3 is absent here, so this likely arose from a read error. The genes are TRBV5-1 and TRBJ1-3; 9 bases align to TRBD1. Trimming cost V 4 bases and J 3 bases; bases outside gene matches: 2. The CDR3 covers 14 residues. CDR1 and CDR2 (germline): SGHRS, YFSETQ. In DNA, the CDR3 is TGCGCCAGCAGCGAGGGACAGGGTGGAAACACCATATATATT. Its protein is CASSEGQGGNTIYI.

The rearrangement uses TRBV9 and TRBJ2-2; 8 bases map to TRBD1. CDR3 length: 15 amino acids. Germline trimming cut 3 bases from V and 7 bases from J; bases unmatched to any gene: 8. Germline lookup yields CDR1 SGDLS and CDR2 YYNGEE. In DNA form, the CDR3 reads TGTGCCAGCAGCGCAATATCAGGGGGCGTCGGGGAGCTGTTTTTT. Amino acids: CASSAISGGVGELFF.

The CDR3 sequence: CASSLYRLDSGNTIYF. The CDR3 bases are TGTGCCAGCAGTTTGTACAGATTAGACTCTGGAAACACCATATATTTT. The rearrangement links TRBV12-3 or TRBV12-4 to TRBJ1-3; D not resolved. V gave up 3 bases and J gave up 0 bases, with 12 bases separating them. CDR3 size: 16 residues.

The rearrangement links TRBV5-3 to TRBJ1-5; TRBD1 matches 7 bases. TRBV5-3 is classed as an ORF, of uncertain function. The V and J ends lost 4 bases and 5 bases, in that order; junction bases with no gene match: 6. This CDR3 comprises 14 residues. CDR3 bases: TGTGCCAGAAGCCCGACAGGGTCCGATCAGCCCCAGCATTTT. Its translation is CARSPTGSDQPQHF.

This clonotype was counted many times. This rearrangement joins TRBV20-1 to TRBJ2-5; D uncertain. Germline CDR1 DFQATT, CDR2 SNEGSKA (reference sequence). The CDR3 consists of 12 residues. V lost 3 bases to trimming and J lost 2 bases, with 7 bases between them. In DNA form, the CDR3 reads TGCAGTGCTAGCCGACATCAAGAGACCCAGTACTTC. It specifies CSASRHQETQYF.

This chain connects TRBV30 to TRBJ2-2; maybe TRBD2 (5 bases). CDR3 length: 14 residues. V lost 5 bases to trimming and J lost 5 bases, with 15 bases between them. The germline CDR1 and CDR2 sequences are GTSNPN and SVGIG (reference sequence). CDR3 sequence (DNA): TGTGCCTGGCGACGCCCCGGGAAAACCGGGGAGCTGTTTTTT. It translates to CAWRRPGKTGELFF.

This clonotype was seen only a few times. One end of the junction varies from germline; a read error may be responsible. CDR3 sequence: CASSPIGVGSYYGYAF. In DNA, the CDR3 is TGTGCCAGCAGCCCAATTGGGGTGGGCAGTTACTATGGCTACGCCTTC. The rearrangement joins TRBV7-9 to TRBJ1-2; D is unclear. This CDR3 has 16 residues. CDR1 SEHNR and CDR2 FQNEAQ come from the germline V gene (reference sequence).

This clonotype appeared a few times. This rearrangement joins TRBV7-9 to TRBJ1-6; no clear D gene. Deletions cut 5 bases from V and 5 bases from J, with 4 bases between. This CDR3 contains 12 residues. Germline assignment: CDR1 SEHNR and CDR2 FQNEAQ (reference sequence). The CDR3 sequence: CASSPNNSPLHF. The CDR3 coding sequence is TGTGCCAGCAGCCCAAATAATTCACCCCTCCACTTT.

This clonotype turned up a few times. The chain links TRBV7-9 to TRBJ2-7; D might be TRBD1 (5 bases). Germline V CDR1 and CDR2: SEHNR, FQNEAQ (reference sequence). V dropped 5 bases and J dropped 2 bases, with 13 bases sitting between them. The CDR3 is made up of 14 amino acids. The chain's CDR3 is CASSGRQSPYEQYF. The CDR3 coding sequence is TGTGCCAGCAGCGGCAGACAGTCCCCCTACGAGCAGTACTTC.